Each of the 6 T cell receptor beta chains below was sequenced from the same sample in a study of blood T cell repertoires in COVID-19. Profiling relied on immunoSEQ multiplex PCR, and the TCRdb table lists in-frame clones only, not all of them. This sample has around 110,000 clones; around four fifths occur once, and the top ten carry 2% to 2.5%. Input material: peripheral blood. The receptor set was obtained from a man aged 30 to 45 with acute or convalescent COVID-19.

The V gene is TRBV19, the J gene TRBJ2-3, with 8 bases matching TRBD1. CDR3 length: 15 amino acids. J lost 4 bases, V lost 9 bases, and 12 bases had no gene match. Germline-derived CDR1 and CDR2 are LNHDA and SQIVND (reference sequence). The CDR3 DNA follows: TGTGCCAGCGAACGGGGGACAGGTGAGGCAGATACGCAGTATTTT. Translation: CASERGTGEADTQYF.

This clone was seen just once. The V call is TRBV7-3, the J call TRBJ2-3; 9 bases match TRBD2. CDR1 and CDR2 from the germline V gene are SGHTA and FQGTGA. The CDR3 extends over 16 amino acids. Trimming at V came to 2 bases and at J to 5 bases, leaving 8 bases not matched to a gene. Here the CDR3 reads CASSLSGTSGQDTQYF. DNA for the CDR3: TGTGCCAGCAGCTTATCCGGCACTAGCGGGCAAGATACGCAGTATTTT. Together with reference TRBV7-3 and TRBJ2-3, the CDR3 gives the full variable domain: GAGVSQTPSNKVTEKGKYVELRCDPISGHTALYWYRQSLGQGPEFLIYFQGTGAADDSGLPNDRFFAVRPEGSVSTLKIQRTERGDSAVYLCASSLSGTSGQDTQYFGPGTRLTVL.

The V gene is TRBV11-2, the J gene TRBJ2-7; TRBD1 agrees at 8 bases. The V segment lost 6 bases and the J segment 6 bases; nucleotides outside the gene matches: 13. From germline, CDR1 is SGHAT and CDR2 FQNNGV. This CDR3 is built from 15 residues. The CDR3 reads CASSDTGGSFSEQYF. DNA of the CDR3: TGTGCCAGCAGTGACACAGGGGGTTCCTTTTCCGAGCAGTACTTC. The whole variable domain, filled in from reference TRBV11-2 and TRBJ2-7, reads EAGVAQSPRYKIIEKRQSVAFWCNPISGHATLYWYQQILGQGPKLLIQFQNNGVVDDSQLPKDRFSAERLKGVDSTLKIQPAKLEDSAVYLCASSDTGGSFSEQYFGPGTRLTVT.

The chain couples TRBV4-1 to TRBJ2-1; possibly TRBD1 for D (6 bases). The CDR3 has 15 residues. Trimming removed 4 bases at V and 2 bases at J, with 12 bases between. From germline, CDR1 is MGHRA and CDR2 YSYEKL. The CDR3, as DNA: TGCGCCAGCAGCCTCCGGGACACAACCTACAATGAGCAGTTCTTC. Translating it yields CASSLRDTTYNEQFF.

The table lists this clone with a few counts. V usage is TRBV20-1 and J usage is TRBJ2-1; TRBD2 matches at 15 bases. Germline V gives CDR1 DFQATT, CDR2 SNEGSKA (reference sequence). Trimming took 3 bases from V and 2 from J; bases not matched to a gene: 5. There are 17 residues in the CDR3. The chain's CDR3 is CSASGLAGGNTYNEQFF. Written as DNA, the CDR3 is TGCAGTGCTAGTGGACTAGCGGGAGGGAACACCTACAATGAGCAGTTCTTC.

The CDR3 coding sequence is TGTGCTAGTGGTTTAGGATTACTAGCGGGGGGTGAGCAGTTCTTC. Protein sequence: CASGLGLLAGGEQFF. This chain links TRBV12-5 with TRBJ2-1; 12 nucleotides line up with TRBD2. This CDR3 comprises 15 residues. Germline CDR1 reads LGHNT; CDR2 reads FRNRAP. Germline trimming cut 3 bases from V and 9 bases from J; bases unmatched to any gene: 6. The full variable domain, with the rest looked up from reference TRBV12-5 and TRBJ2-1, is DARVTQTPRHKVTEMGQEVTMRCQPILGHNTVFWYRQTMMQGLELLAYFRNRAPLDDSGMPKDRFSAEMPDATLATLKIQPSEPRDSAVYFCASGLGLLAGGEQFFGPGTRLTVL.